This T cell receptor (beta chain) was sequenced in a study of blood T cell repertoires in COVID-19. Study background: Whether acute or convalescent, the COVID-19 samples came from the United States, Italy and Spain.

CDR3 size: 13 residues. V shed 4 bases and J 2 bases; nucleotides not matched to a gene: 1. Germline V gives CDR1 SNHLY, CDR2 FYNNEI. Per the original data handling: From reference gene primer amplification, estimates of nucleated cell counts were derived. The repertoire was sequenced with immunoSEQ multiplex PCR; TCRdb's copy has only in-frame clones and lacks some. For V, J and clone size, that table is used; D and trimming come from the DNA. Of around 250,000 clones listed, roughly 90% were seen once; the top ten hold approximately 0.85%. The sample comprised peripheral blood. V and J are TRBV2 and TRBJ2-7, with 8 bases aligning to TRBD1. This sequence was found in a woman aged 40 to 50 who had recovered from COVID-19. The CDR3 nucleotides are TGTGCCAGCAGTGGACAGGGGACCTACGAGCAGTACTTC. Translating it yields CASSGQGTYEQYF.